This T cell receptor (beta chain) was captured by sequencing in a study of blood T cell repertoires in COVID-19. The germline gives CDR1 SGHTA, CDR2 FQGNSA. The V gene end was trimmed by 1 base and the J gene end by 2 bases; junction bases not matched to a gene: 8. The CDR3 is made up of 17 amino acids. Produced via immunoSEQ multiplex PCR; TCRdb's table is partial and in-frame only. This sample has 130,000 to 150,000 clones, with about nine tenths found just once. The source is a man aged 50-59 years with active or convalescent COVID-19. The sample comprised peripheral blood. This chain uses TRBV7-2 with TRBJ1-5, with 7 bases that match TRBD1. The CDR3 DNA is TGTGCCAGCAGCTTAGGGACAGGCAGCTATGGCAATCAGCCCCAGCATTTT. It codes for CASSLGTGSYGNQPQHF.